This T cell receptor beta chain was captured by sequencing in a study of T cell repertoires in cytomegalovirus infection. Whole-study context: Shared public TCR beta signatures pointed to both CMV infection and a matching HLA type. Whole-study results and caveats: Dominating the ex vivo response were HLA-C-restricted CMV-specific TCR beta clonotypes.

Germline CDR1 and CDR2: LNHNV and YYDKDF (reference sequence). The CDR3 covers 14 residues. With 5 bases clipped from V and 2 bases from J, the junction kept 4 bases outside the gene matches. This clonotype was recorded at least ten times. The antigen is not known. TCRdb re-called the reads with MiXCR, one entry per CDR3 protein. The table records 86,000 or so distinct CDR3 sequences, under 30% of them present only once. The clonotype originates from a human donor in good health (CMV status not recorded). Some clones in this sample may be carry-over from other donors' samples. The chain joins TRBV15 to TRBJ2-5, with TRBD2 matching 8 bases. Sequencing used CD8+ T cells from cultured PBMCs, obtained from culture after CMV antigen stimulation. The CDR3 loop is CATSYQRGQETQYF. Written as DNA, the CDR3 is TGTGCCACCAGCTACCAGCGGGGGCAAGAGACCCAGTACTTC.